One sample yielded the 26 T cell receptor beta chains listed below, sequenced in a study of blood T cell repertoires in COVID-19. Here immunoSEQ multiplex PCR was the method, and the copy in TCRdb shows in-frame clones only, minus some. Among approximately 120,000 clones listed, approximately 82% were seen once. Sequenced: peripheral blood. Every receptor here comes from a woman of 80 years or more with active or convalescent COVID-19.

CDR3: CASSLAGLIHEQFF. The CDR3 nucleotides are TGTGCCAGCAGCTTAGCCGGTCTGATCCATGAGCAGTTCTTC. The rearrangement joins TRBV7-9 to TRBJ2-1; no firm D call. The V gene lost 0 bases and the J gene lost 8 bases, with 11 bases spanning the gap. The CDR3 extends over 14 amino acids. Germline V gene lookup returns CDR1 SEHNR and CDR2 FQNEAQ (reference sequence).

The sample holds one count of this clone. This chain connects TRBV19 to TRBJ2-1, with 10 bases aligning to TRBD2. The germline V gene has CDR1 LNHDA and CDR2 SQIVND (reference sequence). This CDR3 is built from 17 residues. With V trimmed by 1 base and J by 0 bases, 3 bases remained unmatched. CDR3 sequence reads: CASSIVASGGSYNEQFF. The CDR3 nucleotides read TGTGCCAGTAGTATAGTGGCTAGCGGGGGCTCCTACAATGAGCAGTTCTTC. Based on the CDR3 plus reference TRBV19 and TRBJ2-1, the full variable domain is DGGITQSPKYLFRKEGQNVTLSCEQNLNHDAMYWYRQDPGQGLRLIYYSQIVNDFQKGDIAEGYSVSREKKESFPLTVTSAQKNPTAFYLCASSIVASGGSYNEQFFGPGTRLTVL.

CDR3 in amino acids: CASTLPGPHSGQNNEQFF. CDR3 in DNA: TGTGCCAGCACCCTCCCGGGACCTCATTCGGGACAGAACAATGAGCAGTTCTTC. This sequence joins TRBV28 and TRBJ2-1; TRBD1 matches at 7 bases. Germline loops: CDR1 MDHEN, CDR2 SYDVKM. Trimming cost V 7 bases and J 5 bases; bases outside gene matches: 20. There are 18 residues in the CDR3.

The chain has TRBV28 and TRBJ2-1, with D possibly being TRBD2 (7 bases). Trimming shortened V by 2 bases and J by 8 bases, and 10 bases separated the two germline ends. The length of the CDR3 is 13 residues. The germline V gene has CDR1 MDHEN and CDR2 SYDVKM. The CDR3 region is CASSLGGAYEQFF. The CDR3 coding sequence is TGTGCCAGCAGTTTAGGGGGGGCCTATGAGCAGTTCTTC.

The chain has TRBV11-2 and TRBJ2-3, with D possibly TRBD2 on 7 matching bases. V shed 4 bases and J shed 4 bases, with 24 bases lying between them. Germline values: CDR1 SGHAT, CDR2 FQNNGV. The CDR3 consists of 18 residues. This chain's CDR3 is CASSSPPGGLPSADTQYF. DNA of the CDR3: TGTGCCAGCAGCTCTCCGCCGGGGGGCCTCCCCAGCGCAGATACGCAGTATTTT.

This clone was observed a handful of times. The chain recombines TRBV6-5 with TRBJ2-7, with D perhaps matching TRBD2 (5 bases). CDR3 length: 15 residues. Trimming took off 7 bases at V and 3 bases at J, with 19 bases between the two ends. Germline V lookup: CDR1 MNHEY, CDR2 SVGAGI. For the CDR3, the DNA is TGTGCCAGCACCCAAGAGGGTGGCCAGATCTACGAGCAGTACTTC. It is translated as CASTQEGGQIYEQYF.

The chain combines TRBV24-1 with TRBJ1-1; tentative D call: TRBD1 (5 bases). The V end lost 5 bases, the J end lost 7 bases, and 16 bases lay between the germline ends. The CDR3 loop spans 14 amino acids. The germline V gene encodes CDR1 KGHDR and CDR2 SFDVKD. The CDR3 DNA reads TGTGCCACCAGTGCCGGGACTCAGAACGGTGAAGCTTTCTTT. It codes for CATSAGTQNGEAFF.

This clone was observed a single time. The J gene is TRBJ2-2, the V gene TRBV24-1; TRBD2 might be the D (5 bases). Germline V gene data show CDR1 as KGHDR and CDR2 as SFDVKD. CDR3 length: 15 amino acids. The V and J ends lost 6 bases and 5 bases respectively, with 15 bases between them. CDR3 residues: CATSTTGYGTGELFF. The CDR3 bases are TGTGCCACCAGTACCACGGGGTATGGTACCGGGGAGCTGTTTTTT.

The chain uses TRBV24-1 and TRBJ2-5; D remains unclear. This CDR3 comprises 16 residues. Trimming pared 3 bases from V and 0 bases from J, leaving 13 bases between. Germline V gene sequence: CDR1 KGHDR, CDR2 SFDVKD. DNA of the CDR3: TGTGCCACCAGTGATGGTGGATTGAGGCACCAAGAGACCCAGTACTTC. Its protein is CATSDGGLRHQETQYF.

This chain connects TRBV6-5 to TRBJ1-4, with D possibly TRBD1 on 6 matching bases. The ends were cut back, 0 bases at V and 2 bases at J, with 7 bases in the middle. This CDR3 spans 15 amino acids. Looked up from germline, CDR1 is MNHEY and CDR2 is SVGAGI. CDR3 nucleotide sequence: TGTGCCAGCAGTTACTCAACAGGGACTAATGAAAAACTGTTTTTT. Translation gives CASSYSTGTNEKLFF.

The rearrangement joins TRBV2 to TRBJ1-5, with D maybe TRBD1 (5 bases). The germline V gene encodes CDR1 SNHLY and CDR2 FYNNEI. V lost 7 bases to trimming and J lost 0 bases, with 13 bases between them. The CDR3 extends over 15 amino acids. CDR3 protein: CASKDDSYSNQPQHF. The DNA for the CDR3 is TGTGCCAGCAAAGACGACAGCTATAGCAATCAGCCCCAGCATTTT.

This chain connects TRBV19 to TRBJ2-7, with D perhaps matching TRBD1 (6 bases). Trimming stripped 2 bases from V and 5 bases from J, with 16 bases between. This CDR3 contains 15 residues. Germline values: CDR1 LNHDA, CDR2 SQIVND (reference sequence). In nucleotides, the CDR3 is TGTGCCAGTAGTATAAAGACAGGTCCCTACAACGAGCAGTACTTC. Its translation is CASSIKTGPYNEQYF. Variable domain in full (rest from reference TRBV19 and TRBJ2-7): DGGITQSPKYLFRKEGQNVTLSCEQNLNHDAMYWYRQDPGQGLRLIYYSQIVNDFQKGDIAEGYSVSREKKESFPLTVTSAQKNPTAFYLCASSIKTGPYNEQYFGPGTRLTVT.

This rearrangement joins TRBV7-8 to TRBJ2-7; D might be TRBD2 (5 bases). The V and J ends lost 5 bases and 1 base respectively, with 12 bases between them. CDR1 SGHVS and CDR2 FQNEAQ come from the germline V gene. The CDR3 consists of 14 residues. The DNA of the CDR3 is TGTGCCAGCAGCCCACTGGAGGTTTCCTACGAGCAGTACTTC. Residues: CASSPLEVSYEQYF.

The chain links TRBV24-1 to TRBJ2-7, with 9 positions matching TRBD1. Trimming cost V 6 bases and J 5 bases; bases outside gene matches: 4. CDR1 KGHDR and CDR2 SFDVKD come from the germline V gene. The CDR3 runs 13 residues. DNA of the CDR3: TGTGCCACCAGTAGACAGGGGGAGGACGAGCAGTACTTC. It codes for CATSRQGEDEQYF.

The chain has TRBV18 and TRBJ1-1; possibly TRBD1 for D (5 bases). The germline V gene has CDR1 KGHSH and CDR2 LQKENI. There are 15 residues in the CDR3. V lost 0 bases, J lost 4 bases, and 12 bases lay in between. The DNA for the CDR3 is TGTGCCAGCTCACCACCGGAGGGACTGAGCACTGAAGCTTTCTTT. This sequence encodes CASSPPEGLSTEAFF.

This clone was found a few times. At one boundary the junction diverges from the germline segment, which might be a read error. CDR3 sequence reads: CASSLAEGPRVF. For the CDR3, the DNA is TGTGCCAGCAGCTTAGCTGAGGGCCCGCGAGTCTTC. The rearrangement joins TRBV7-9 to TRBJ1-2; unclear D gene. CDR1 and CDR2 from the germline V gene are SEHNR and FQNEAQ (reference sequence). This CDR3 has 12 residues.

The chain employs TRBV7-9 and TRBJ1-2, with D unresolved. V was trimmed by 4 bases and J by 5 bases, leaving 14 bases between them. This CDR3 has 14 residues. CDR1 SEHNR and CDR2 FQNEAQ come from the germline V gene (reference sequence). The DNA of the CDR3 is TGTGCCAGCAGCTCTTGGGTCGAGGGATATGGCTACACCTTC. The encoded protein is CASSSWVEGYGYTF.

Of note for this clone: Other DNA sequences of this sample code for an identical CDR3. The gene calls are TRBV9 and TRBJ2-7, with 12 nucleotides matching TRBD1. The CDR3 covers 15 residues. The trim removed 2 bases at V and 0 bases at J, leaving 0 bases unmatched. Germline-derived CDR1 and CDR2 are SGDLS and YYNGEE. The CDR3 sequence is CASSVGQGASYEQYF. The CDR3 DNA is TGTGCCAGCAGCGTGGGACAGGGGGCCTCCTACGAGCAGTACTTC.

A single count supports this clone. This chain uses TRBV6-5 with TRBJ1-6; the D gene is possibly TRBD1 (5 bases). Germline V gene lookup returns CDR1 MNHEY and CDR2 SVGAGI. V was clipped by 7 bases and J by 9 bases, with 13 bases between them. The CDR3 runs 13 residues. CDR3 residues: CASKGRVGSPLHF. The CDR3 nucleotides are TGTGCCAGCAAGGGCAGGGTGGGTTCACCCCTCCACTTT.

The rearrangement joins TRBV3-1 (or the pseudogene TRBV3-2) to TRBJ2-7; TRBD1 is a possible D gene (5 bases). The ends were cut back, 8 bases at V and 1 base at J, with 9 bases in the middle. The length of the CDR3 is 12 residues. CDR1 is LGHDT and CDR2 is YNNKEL in the germline V gene (reference sequence). In nucleotides, the CDR3 is TGTGCCAGCTCTACAGGTTCCTACGAGCAGTACTTC. It is translated as CASSTGSYEQYF.

This clone has a handful of counts. The genes are TRBV2 and TRBJ2-6; D perhaps matches TRBD1 (6 bases). The germline V gene encodes CDR1 SNHLY and CDR2 FYNNEI. The CDR3 is 18 residues long. V gave up 3 bases and J gave up 1 base, with 16 bases separating them. The CDR3 nucleotides are TGTGCCAGCAGTGATGGTCAGGGGCTTAGGTCTGGGGCCAACGTCCTGACTTTC. It specifies CASSDGQGLRSGANVLTF.

V gene TRBV6-1 combines with J gene TRBJ1-3, with no clear D. The CDR3 covers 16 residues. CDR1 is MNHNS and CDR2 is SASEGT in the germline V gene. Trimming removed 0 bases at V and 0 bases at J, with 9 bases between. In DNA, the CDR3 is TGTGCCAGCAGTGAAGCGCGCCTTCGCTCTGGAAACACCATATATTTT. Amino acid sequence: CASSEARLRSGNTIYF.

As regards this clone: The same CDR3 can be traced to other DNA sequences in this sample. The rearrangement uses TRBV7-9 and TRBJ2-5; unclear D gene. The CDR3 is made up of 10 amino acids. The germline gives CDR1 SEHNR, CDR2 FQNEAQ (reference sequence). Trimming took 4 bases from V and 5 from J, leaving 2 bases between them. CDR3 region: CASSSETQYF. In DNA, the CDR3 is TGTGCCAGCAGCTCGGAGACCCAGTACTTC.

The chain combines TRBV29-1 with TRBJ2-3; 11 nucleotides align to TRBD2. V gave up 3 bases and J gave up 10 bases; unmatched junction bases: 6. In germline, CDR1 is SQVTM, CDR2 ANQGSEA. The CDR3 contains 13 residues. CDR3 sequence reads: CSVDPLAGAAQYF. The CDR3 DNA sequence: TGCAGCGTTGATCCACTAGCGGGAGCGGCGCAGTATTTT.

The chain employs TRBV27 and TRBJ2-2; TRBD1 aligns across 7 bases. The CDR3 has 17 amino acids. The junction had 10 bases not matched to a gene; V was cut back by 2 bases and J by 4 bases. Germline V gives CDR1 MNHEY, CDR2 SMNVEV (reference sequence). The chain's CDR3 is CASSLQGGAIGTGELFF. Written as DNA, the CDR3 is TGTGCCAGCAGTTTACAAGGGGGCGCTATTGGCACCGGGGAGCTGTTTTTT.

This chain joins TRBV18 and TRBJ2-2; 14 nucleotides agree with TRBD2. The length of the CDR3 is 17 residues. Germline loops: CDR1 KGHSH, CDR2 LQKENI. Unmatched junction bases numbered 10, after V lost 6 bases and J lost 7 bases. The CDR3 DNA sequence: TGTGCCAGCTCTCCCGGACTAGCGGGAGGCGAATTCGGGGAGCTGTTTTTT. Translation gives CASSPGLAGGEFGELFF.